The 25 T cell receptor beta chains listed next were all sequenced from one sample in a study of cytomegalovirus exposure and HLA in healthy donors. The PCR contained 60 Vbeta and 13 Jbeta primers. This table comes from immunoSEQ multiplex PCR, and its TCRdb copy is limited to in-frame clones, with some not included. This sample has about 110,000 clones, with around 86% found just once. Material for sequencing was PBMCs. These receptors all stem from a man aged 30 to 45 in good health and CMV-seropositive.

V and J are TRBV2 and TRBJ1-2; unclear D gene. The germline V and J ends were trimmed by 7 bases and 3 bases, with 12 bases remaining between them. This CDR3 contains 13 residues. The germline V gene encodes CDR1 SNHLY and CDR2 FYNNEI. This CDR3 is CASTSTRDYGYTF. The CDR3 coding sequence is TGTGCCAGCACCTCCACACGTGACTATGGCTACACCTTC.

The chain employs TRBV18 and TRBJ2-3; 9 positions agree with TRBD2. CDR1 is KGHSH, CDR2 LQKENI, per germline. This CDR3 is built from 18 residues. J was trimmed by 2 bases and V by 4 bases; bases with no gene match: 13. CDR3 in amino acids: CASSRGQVAGGITDTQYF. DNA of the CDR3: TGTGCCAGCTCACGCGGCCAGGTGGCGGGGGGGATCACAGATACGCAGTATTTT.

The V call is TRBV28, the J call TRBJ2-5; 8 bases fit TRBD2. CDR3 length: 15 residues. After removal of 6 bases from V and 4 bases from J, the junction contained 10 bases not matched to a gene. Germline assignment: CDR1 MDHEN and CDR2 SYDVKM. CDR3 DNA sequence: TGTGCCAGCAGCCCAAGCGGGGGCCTCCGAGAGACCCAGTACTTC. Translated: CASSPSGGLRETQYF.

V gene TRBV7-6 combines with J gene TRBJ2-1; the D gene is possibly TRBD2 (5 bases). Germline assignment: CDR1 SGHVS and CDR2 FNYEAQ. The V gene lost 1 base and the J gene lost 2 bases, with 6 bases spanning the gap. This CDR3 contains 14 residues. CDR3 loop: CASSLDGAYNEQFF. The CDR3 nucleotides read TGTGCCAGCAGCTTAGACGGGGCCTACAATGAGCAGTTCTTC.

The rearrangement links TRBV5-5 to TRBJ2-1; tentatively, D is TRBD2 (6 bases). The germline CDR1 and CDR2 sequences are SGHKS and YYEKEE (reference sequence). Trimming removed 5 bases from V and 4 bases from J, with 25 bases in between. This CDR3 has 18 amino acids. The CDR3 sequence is CASSRVPPASGGYNEQFF. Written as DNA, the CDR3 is TGTGCCAGCAGTCGCGTACCCCCGGCCTCAGGAGGGTACAATGAGCAGTTCTTC.

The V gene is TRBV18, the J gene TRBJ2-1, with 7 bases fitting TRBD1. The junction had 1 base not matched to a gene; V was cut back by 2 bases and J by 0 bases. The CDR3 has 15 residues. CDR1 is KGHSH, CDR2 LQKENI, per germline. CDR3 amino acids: CASSPGDSSYNEQFF. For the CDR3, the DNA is TGTGCCAGCTCACCAGGGGACAGCTCCTACAATGAGCAGTTCTTC.

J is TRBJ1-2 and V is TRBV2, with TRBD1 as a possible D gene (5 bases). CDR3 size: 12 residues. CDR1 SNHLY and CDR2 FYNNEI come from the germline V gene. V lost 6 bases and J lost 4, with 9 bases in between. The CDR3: CASSETGYGYTF. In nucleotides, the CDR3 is TGTGCCAGCAGCGAAACAGGCTATGGCTACACCTTC. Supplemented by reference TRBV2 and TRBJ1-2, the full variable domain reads EPEVTQTPSHQVTQMGQEVILRCVPISNHLYFYWYRQILGQKVEFLVSFYNNEISEKSEIFDDQFSVERPDGSNFTLKIRSTKLEDSAMYFCASSETGYGYTFGSGTRLTVV.

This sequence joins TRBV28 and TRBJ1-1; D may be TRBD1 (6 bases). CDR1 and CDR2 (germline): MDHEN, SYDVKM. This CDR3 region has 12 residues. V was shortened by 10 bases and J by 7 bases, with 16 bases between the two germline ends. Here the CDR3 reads CATLKTGYEAFF. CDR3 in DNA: TGTGCCACCCTTAAGACAGGCTATGAAGCTTTCTTT. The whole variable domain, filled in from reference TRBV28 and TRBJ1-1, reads DVKVTQSSRYLVKRTGEKVFLECVQDMDHENMFWYRQDPGLGLRLIYFSYDVKMKEKGDIPEGYSVSREKKERFSLILESASTNQTSMYLCATLKTGYEAFFGQGTRLTVV.

CDR3 protein: CASSPPAGGVNTEAFF. The CDR3 coding sequence is TGTGCCAGCTCACCACCGGCAGGGGGCGTGAACACTGAAGCTTTCTTT. The V and J genes are TRBV18 and TRBJ1-1; 8 nucleotides align to TRBD1. The CDR3 length is 16 residues. V dropped 0 bases and J dropped 0; count of bases not matched to a gene: 3. CDR1 is KGHSH, CDR2 LQKENI, per germline. The full variable domain, with the rest looked up from reference TRBV18 and TRBJ1-1, is NAGVMQNPRHLVRRRGQEARLRCSPMKGHSHVYWYRQLPEEGLKFMVYLQKENIIDESGMPKERFSAEFPKEGPSILRIQQVVRGDSAAYFCASSPPAGGVNTEAFFGQGTRLTVV.

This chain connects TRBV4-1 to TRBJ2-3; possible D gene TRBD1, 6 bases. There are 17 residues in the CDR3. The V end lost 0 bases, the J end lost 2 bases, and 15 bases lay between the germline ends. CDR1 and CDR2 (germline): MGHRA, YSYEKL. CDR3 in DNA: TGCGCCAGCAGCCAAGAGATTAGCACAGGGAACACAGATACGCAGTATTTT. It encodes CASSQEISTGNTDTQYF.

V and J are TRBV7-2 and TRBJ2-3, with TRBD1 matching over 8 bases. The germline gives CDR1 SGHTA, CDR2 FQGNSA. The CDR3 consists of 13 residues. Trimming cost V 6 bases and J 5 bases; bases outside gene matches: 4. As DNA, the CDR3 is TGTGCCAGCAGTACACAGGGGGTAGATACGCAGTATTTT. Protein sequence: CASSTQGVDTQYF.

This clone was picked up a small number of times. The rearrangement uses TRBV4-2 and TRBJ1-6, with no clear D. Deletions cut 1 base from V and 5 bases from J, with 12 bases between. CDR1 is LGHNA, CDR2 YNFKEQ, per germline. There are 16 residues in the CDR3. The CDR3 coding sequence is TGTGCCAGCAGCCAAGTAACATGGCAGGATAATTCACCCCTCCACTTT. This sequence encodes CASSQVTWQDNSPLHF.

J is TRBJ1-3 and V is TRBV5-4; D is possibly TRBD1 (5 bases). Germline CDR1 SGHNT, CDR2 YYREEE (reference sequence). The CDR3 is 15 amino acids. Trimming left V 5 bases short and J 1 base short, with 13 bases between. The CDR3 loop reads CASSLRQGSGNTIYF. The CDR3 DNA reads TGTGCCAGCAGTTTGCGCCAGGGATCTGGAAACACCATATATTTT.

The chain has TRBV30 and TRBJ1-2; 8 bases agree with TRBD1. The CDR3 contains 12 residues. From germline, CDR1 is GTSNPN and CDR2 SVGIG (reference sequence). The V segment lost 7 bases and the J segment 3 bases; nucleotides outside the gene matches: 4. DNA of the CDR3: TGTGCCTTTGTACAGGGGGACTATGGCTACACCTTC. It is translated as CAFVQGDYGYTF. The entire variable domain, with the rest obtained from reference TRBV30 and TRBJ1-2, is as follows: SQTIHQWPATLVQPVGSPLSLECTVEGTSNPNLYWYRQAAGRGLQLLFYSVGIGQISSEVPQNLSASRPQDRQFILSSKKLLLSDSGFYLCAFVQGDYGYTFGSGTRLTVV.

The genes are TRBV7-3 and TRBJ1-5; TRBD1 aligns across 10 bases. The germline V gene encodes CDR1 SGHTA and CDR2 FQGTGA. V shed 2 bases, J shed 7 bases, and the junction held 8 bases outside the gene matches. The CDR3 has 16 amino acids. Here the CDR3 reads CASSLLGTGVRQPQHF. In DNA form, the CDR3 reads TGTGCCAGCAGCTTACTTGGGACAGGGGTTCGGCAGCCCCAGCATTTT.

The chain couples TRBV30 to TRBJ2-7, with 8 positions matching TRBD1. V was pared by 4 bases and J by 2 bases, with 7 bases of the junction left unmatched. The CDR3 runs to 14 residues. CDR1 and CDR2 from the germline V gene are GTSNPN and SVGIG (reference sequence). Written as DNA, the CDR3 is TGTGCCTGGATTGAGTCGACAGGGGCCTACGAGCAGTACTTC. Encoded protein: CAWIESTGAYEQYF. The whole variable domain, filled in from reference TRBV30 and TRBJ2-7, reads SQTIHQWPATLVQPVGSPLSLECTVEGTSNPNLYWYRQAAGRGLQLLFYSVGIGQISSEVPQNLSASRPQDRQFILSSKKLLLSDSGFYLCAWIESTGAYEQYFGPGTRLTVT.

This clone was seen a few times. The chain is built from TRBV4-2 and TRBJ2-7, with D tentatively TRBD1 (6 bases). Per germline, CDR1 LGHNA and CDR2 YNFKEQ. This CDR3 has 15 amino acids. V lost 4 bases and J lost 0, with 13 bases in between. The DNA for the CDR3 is TGTGCCAGCAGCCGACAGGCTATAAGCTCCTACGAGCAGTACTTC. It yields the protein CASSRQAISSYEQYF.

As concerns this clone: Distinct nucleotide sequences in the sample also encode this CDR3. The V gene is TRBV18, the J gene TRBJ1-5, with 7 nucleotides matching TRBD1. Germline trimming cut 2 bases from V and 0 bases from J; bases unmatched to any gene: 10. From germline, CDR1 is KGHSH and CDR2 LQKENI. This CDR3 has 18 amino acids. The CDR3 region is CASSPFVGDSDSNQPQHF. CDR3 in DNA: TGTGCCAGCTCACCATTCGTGGGGGACAGCGATAGCAATCAGCCCCAGCATTTT.

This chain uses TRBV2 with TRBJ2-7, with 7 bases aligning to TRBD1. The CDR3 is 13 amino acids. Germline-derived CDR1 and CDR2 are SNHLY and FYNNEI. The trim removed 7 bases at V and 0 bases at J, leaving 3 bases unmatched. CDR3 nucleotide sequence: TGTGCCAGCACCCGACAGGGCTCCTACGAGCAGTACTTC. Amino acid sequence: CASTRQGSYEQYF. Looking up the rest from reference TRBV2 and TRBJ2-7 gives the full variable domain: EPEVTQTPSHQVTQMGQEVILRCVPISNHLYFYWYRQILGQKVEFLVSFYNNEISEKSEIFDDQFSVERPDGSNFTLKIRSTKLEDSAMYFCASTRQGSYEQYFGPGTRLTVT.

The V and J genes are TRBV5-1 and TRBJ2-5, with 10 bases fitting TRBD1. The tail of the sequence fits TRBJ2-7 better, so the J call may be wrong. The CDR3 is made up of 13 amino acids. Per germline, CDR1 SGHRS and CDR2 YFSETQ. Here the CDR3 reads CASSSGTGDEQYF. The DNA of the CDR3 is TGCGCCAGCAGCTCCGGGACAGGGGACGAGCAGTACTTC.

The CDR3 DNA is TGTGCCAGCACTGTACAGGGGTTCGGTGAGCAGTTCTTC. Amino acids: CASTVQGFGEQFF. The chain links TRBV2 to TRBJ2-1, with TRBD1 identical over 7 bases. The CDR3 contains 13 residues. Per the germline V gene, CDR1 is SNHLY and CDR2 is FYNNEI. Trimming removed 7 bases from V and 9 bases from J; junction bases left unmatched: 9. The variable domain in full, with the rest retrieved from reference TRBV2 and TRBJ2-1, is EPEVTQTPSHQVTQMGQEVILRCVPISNHLYFYWYRQILGQKVEFLVSFYNNEISEKSEIFDDQFSVERPDGSNFTLKIRSTKLEDSAMYFCASTVQGFGEQFFGPGTRLTVL.

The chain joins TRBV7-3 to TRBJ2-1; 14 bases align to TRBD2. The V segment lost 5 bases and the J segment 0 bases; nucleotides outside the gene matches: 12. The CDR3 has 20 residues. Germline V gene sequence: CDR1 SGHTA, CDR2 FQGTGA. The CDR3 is CASSTPAGTSGGPSYNEQFF. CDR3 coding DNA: TGTGCCAGCAGCACCCCCGCCGGGACTAGCGGGGGACCCTCCTACAATGAGCAGTTCTTC.

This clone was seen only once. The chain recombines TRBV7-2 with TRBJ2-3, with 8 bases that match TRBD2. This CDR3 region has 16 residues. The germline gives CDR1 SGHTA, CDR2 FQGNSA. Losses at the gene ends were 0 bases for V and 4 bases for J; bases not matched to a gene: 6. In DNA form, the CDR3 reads TGTGCCAGCAGCTTAGCGGGCGGGGGGATGTCAGATACGCAGTATTTT. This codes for CASSLAGGGMSDTQYF.

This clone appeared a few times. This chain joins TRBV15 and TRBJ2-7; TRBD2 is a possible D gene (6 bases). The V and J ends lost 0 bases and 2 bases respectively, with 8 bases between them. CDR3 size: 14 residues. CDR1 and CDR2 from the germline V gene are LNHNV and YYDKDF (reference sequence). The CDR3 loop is CATSRDPGAYEQYF. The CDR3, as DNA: TGTGCCACCAGCAGAGATCCGGGGGCCTACGAGCAGTACTTC.

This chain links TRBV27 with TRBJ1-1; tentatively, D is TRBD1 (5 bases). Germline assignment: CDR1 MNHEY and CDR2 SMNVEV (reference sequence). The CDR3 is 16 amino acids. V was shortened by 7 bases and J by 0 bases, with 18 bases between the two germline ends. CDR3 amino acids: CASTPYGGGMNTEAFF. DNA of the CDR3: TGTGCCAGCACTCCCTACGGCGGGGGGATGAACACTGAAGCTTTCTTT.